Sequencing of this TCR beta chain was carried out in a study of blood T cell repertoires in COVID-19. At the level of the study: Collection of acute and convalescent COVID-19 samples took place in the United States, Italy and Spain. T cells, B-cell-depleted T cells, or PBMCs supplied cDNA or gDNA.

Trimming at V came to 5 bases and at J to 6 bases, leaving 14 bases not matched to a gene. The length of the CDR3 is 16 residues. The germline CDR1 and CDR2 sequences are SGHTA and FQGNSA. In the original analysis: How many nucleated cells were present was estimated from reference gene primer amplification. The method was immunoSEQ multiplex PCR; TCRdb's version includes in-frame clones alone and lacks a portion of them. V and J calls and clone size are given by that table; D and trimming were obtained from the DNA. Of fewer than 400,000 clones in the sample, roughly 90% were seen once. The chain combines TRBV7-2 with TRBJ2-7; 9 nucleotides match TRBD1. The sequenced sample was PBMCs or T cells enriched from blood (not recorded which). The source of this sequence is a woman aged 18-30 years who had recovered from COVID-19. CDR3: CASSQTTGTGLSEQYF. CDR3 bases: TGTGCCAGCAGCCAGACTACCGGGACAGGGCTCTCCGAGCAGTACTTC.